Presented here are 24 T cell receptor beta chains from one specimen sequenced in a study of blood T cell repertoires in COVID-19 (TCRdb year 2020). Library method: the immunoSEQ multiplex PCR assay. This immuneACCESS table, as held by TCRdb, lists in-frame sequences with V and J called but not all clones. Of the missing ones, under half trace to an unresolved V gene in checked studies; the others have no known cause. A total of over 130,000 clones appear in this sample, 75% to 90% of them only once. In total, the top ten clones hold roughly 2% of the sample. The sequencing sample was made of peripheral blood. The receptors originated from an older man with acute or convalescent COVID-19.

The rearrangement uses TRBV5-1 and TRBJ2-7; TRBD1 matches 10 bases. Losses at the gene ends were 4 bases for V and 7 bases for J; bases not matched to a gene: 8. From germline, CDR1 is SGHRS and CDR2 YFSETQ. The CDR3 totals 14 residues. The CDR3 nucleotides read TGCGCCAGCAGCCCTGACAGGGGGCAAACGGAGCAGTACTTC. Translated: CASSPDRGQTEQYF.

The chain combines TRBV5-1 with TRBJ2-5, with 12 bases fitting TRBD2. Germline-derived CDR1 and CDR2 are SGHRS and YFSETQ. The ends lost 4 bases at V and 5 bases at J; junction bases unmatched: 6. The CDR3 has 15 residues. CDR3 sequence (DNA): TGCGCCAGCAGCCCTAGCGGGGGGGCGTCTGAGACCCAGTACTTC. It translates to CASSPSGGASETQYF.

This clone was detected only once. J is TRBJ2-4 and V is TRBV25-1; weak D call: TRBD1 (5 bases). The V end was cut by 5 bases, the J end by 1 base, with 9 bases between. The CDR3 contains 14 residues. The germline gives CDR1 MGHDK, CDR2 SYGVNS. DNA for the CDR3: TGTGCCAGCAGTTATCCAGGGGCCAAAAACATTCAGTACTTC. It translates to CASSYPGAKNIQYF.

This clone showed up just a few times. The chain recombines TRBV3-1 (or the pseudogene TRBV3-2) with TRBJ2-7, with a possible D match to TRBD1 (5 bases). The ends were cut back, 1 base at V and 3 bases at J, with 10 bases in the middle. The CDR3 extends over 14 amino acids. Per germline, CDR1 LGHDT and CDR2 YNNKEL (reference sequence). CDR3 region: CASSQVFDSYEQYF. CDR3 bases: TGTGCCAGCAGCCAAGTCTTCGACAGCTACGAGCAGTACTTC.

This clone was detected only once. The chain is built from TRBV7-9 and TRBJ1-1; TRBD1 matches 7 bases. The CDR3 contains 14 residues. The germline gives CDR1 SEHNR, CDR2 FQNEAQ (reference sequence). With 5 bases clipped from V and 4 bases from J, the junction kept 7 bases outside the gene matches. CDR3 in amino acids: CASSPQGMGTEAFF. For the CDR3, the DNA is TGTGCCAGCAGCCCACAGGGGATGGGCACTGAAGCTTTCTTT. The variable domain in full, with the rest retrieved from reference TRBV7-9 and TRBJ1-1, is DTGVSQNPRHKITKRGQNVTFRCDPISEHNRLYWYRQTLGQGPEFLTYFQNEAQLEKSRLLSDRFSAERPKGSFSTLEIQRTEQGDSAMYLCASSPQGMGTEAFFGQGTRLTVV.

This clone has just one count. The CDR3 loop reads CASSDGGLPSAQYF. The CDR3 region has the DNA TGTGCCAGCAGCGACGGGGGGTTACCTAGCGCGCAGTATTTT. This chain connects TRBV6-5 to TRBJ2-3, with TRBD2 matching over 7 bases. This CDR3 spans 14 amino acids. Germline trimming cut 6 bases from V and 10 bases from J; bases unmatched to any gene: 13. CDR1 is MNHEY, CDR2 SVGAGI, per germline.

V usage is TRBV5-8 and J usage is TRBJ1-1; maybe TRBD1 (5 bases). V lost 0 bases to trimming and J lost 5 bases, with 11 bases between them. This CDR3 is built from 14 residues. CDR1 SGHTS and CDR2 YDEGEE come from the germline V gene. The DNA for the CDR3 is TGTGCCAGCAGCTTGGGAATCGGGGGAACTGAAGCTTTCTTT. Its translation is CASSLGIGGTEAFF.

This rearrangement joins TRBV7-9 to TRBJ2-5, with a weak D call TRBD1 (6 bases). Deletions cut 2 bases from V and 1 base from J, with 14 bases between. The CDR3 runs to 16 residues. Germline CDR1 reads SEHNR; CDR2 reads FQNEAQ (reference sequence). The CDR3 sequence is CASSLLQGLLQETQYF. CDR3 in DNA: TGTGCCAGCAGCTTATTACAGGGCCTACTCCAAGAGACCCAGTACTTC.

The chain has TRBV15 and TRBJ1-4; 7 bases are a match to TRBD1. CDR1 and CDR2 (germline): LNHNV, YYDKDF (reference sequence). The CDR3 covers 15 residues. V dropped 1 base and J dropped 6; count of bases not matched to a gene: 5. CDR3 amino acids: CATSRAQGGDEKLFF. As DNA, the CDR3 is TGTGCCACCAGCAGAGCCCAGGGGGGCGATGAAAAACTGTTTTTT.

This clone was counted between two and nine times. The chain employs TRBV19 and TRBJ2-2, with 7 nucleotides matching TRBD2. CDR3 length equals 16 residues. The V gene's germline CDR1 is LNHDA and CDR2 SQIVND (reference sequence). V lost 7 bases to trimming and J lost 1 base; unmatched junction nucleotides: 9. CDR3 DNA sequence: TGTGCCAGTACCCCTGGGGGGGGTGTGAACACCGGGGAGCTGTTTTTT. This translates into CASTPGGGVNTGELFF. The variable domain in full, completed from reference TRBV19 and TRBJ2-2, reads DGGITQSPKYLFRKEGQNVTLSCEQNLNHDAMYWYRQDPGQGLRLIYYSQIVNDFQKGDIAEGYSVSREKKESFPLTVTSAQKNPTAFYLCASTPGGGVNTGELFFGEGSRLTVL.

The chain uses TRBV4-1 and TRBJ2-1, with 15 bases fitting TRBD2. Per germline, CDR1 MGHRA and CDR2 YSYEKL. This CDR3 is built from 21 residues. V gave up 3 bases and J gave up 7 bases; unmatched junction bases: 19. CDR3 DNA: TGCGCCAGCAGCCACGGGGGTGGACTAGCGGGAGGGGGGAAGGATGTAAATGAGCAGTTCTTC. Its translation: CASSHGGGLAGGGKDVNEQFF.

The chain combines TRBV2 with TRBJ1-5; TRBD1 aligns across 11 bases. Germline CDR1 is SNHLY and CDR2 is FYNNEI. CDR3 length: 13 amino acids. V gave up 10 bases and J gave up 5 bases; unmatched junction bases: 4. The CDR3 protein is CAIKDRGHQPQHF. The CDR3 DNA sequence: TGTGCCATCAAGGACAGGGGGCATCAGCCCCAGCATTTT.

The V call is TRBV19, the J call TRBJ2-2; TRBD1 matches at 9 bases. The CDR3 loop spans 14 amino acids. V gave up 7 bases and J gave up 5 bases; unmatched junction bases: 5. Germline CDR1 is LNHDA and CDR2 is SQIVND (reference sequence). The CDR3 region has the DNA TGTGCCAGTAATCGACAGGGGGGTACCGGGGAGCTGTTTTTT. It is translated as CASNRQGGTGELFF.

The V gene is TRBV11-2, the J gene TRBJ2-1; tentatively, D is TRBD1 (6 bases). CDR3 length: 15 amino acids. Trimming left V 0 bases short and J 9 bases short, with 15 bases between. Germline CDR1 reads SGHAT; CDR2 reads FQNNGV. CDR3 bases: TGTGCCAGCAGCTTAGATGGGCAGGGGTCGGGTGAGCAGTTCTTC. Translating it yields CASSLDGQGSGEQFF.

The V gene is TRBV6-6, the J gene TRBJ1-2; 7 bases are a match to TRBD1. J gave up 6 bases and V 6 bases, and 16 bases lay outside the gene matches. The V gene's germline CDR1 is MNHNY and CDR2 SVGAGI (reference sequence). The CDR3 totals 16 residues. CDR3 region: CASRQHTGTAIDGYTF. In nucleotides, the CDR3 is TGTGCCAGCAGGCAACATACCGGGACAGCGATTGATGGCTACACCTTC.

V usage is TRBV6-2 or TRBV6-3 and J usage is TRBJ2-1, with D perhaps TRBD1 (5 bases). The V gene lost 4 bases and the J gene lost 8 bases, with 12 bases spanning the gap. This CDR3 has 13 residues. The germline CDR1 and CDR2 sequences are MNHEY and SVGEGT. For the CDR3, the DNA is TGTGCCAGCAGTTTAGGGGTGGACGATGAGCAGTTCTTC. This encodes CASSLGVDDEQFF.

The chain links TRBV28 to TRBJ1-6; the match to TRBD1 covers 7 bases. The junction had 7 bases not matched to a gene; V was cut back by 10 bases and J by 7 bases. Germline lookup yields CDR1 MDHEN and CDR2 SYDVKM. The CDR3 has 13 amino acids. CDR3 DNA: TGTGCCACCAGACAGGGTAGCAATTCACCCCTCCACTTT. Amino acids: CATRQGSNSPLHF.

V usage is TRBV4-1 and J usage is TRBJ1-1; maybe TRBD1 (6 bases). Germline CDR1 MGHRA, CDR2 YSYEKL. With 1 base removed from V and 5 bases from J, the gap between germline ends came to 17 bases. The CDR3 totals 16 residues. The chain's CDR3 is CASSQAMNRAGTEAFF. Here the CDR3 DNA reads TGCGCCAGCAGCCAAGCAATGAACAGGGCCGGGACTGAAGCTTTCTTT.

This sequence joins TRBV7-3 and TRBJ2-2; 9 nucleotides match TRBD2. Germline CDR1 reads SGHTA; CDR2 reads FQGTGA. The CDR3 runs 16 residues. V trimming: 4 bases; J trimming: 6 bases; junction bases outside the gene matches: 9. CDR3: CASSSDSGSGSGELFF. CDR3 DNA sequence: TGTGCCAGCAGCTCAGATAGCGGGAGCGGCTCCGGGGAGCTGTTTTTT. Full variable domain (missing parts from reference TRBV7-3 and TRBJ2-2): GAGVSQTPSNKVTEKGKYVELRCDPISGHTALYWYRQSLGQGPEFLIYFQGTGAADDSGLPNDRFFAVRPEGSVSTLKIQRTERGDSAVYLCASSSDSGSGSGELFFGEGSRLTVL.

The chain couples TRBV28 to TRBJ1-1, with TRBD1 matching over 7 bases. From germline, CDR1 is MDHEN and CDR2 SYDVKM. Unmatched junction bases numbered 4, after V lost 4 bases and J lost 8 bases. The CDR3 is 12 residues long. CDR3 residues: CASSSTGDEAFF. The CDR3 region has the DNA TGTGCCAGCAGTTCAACAGGGGACGAAGCTTTCTTT.

This clone was counted a few times. V is TRBV12-2 and J is TRBJ2-2; TRBD1 is the table's D call, not checked against the DNA. TRBV12-2 is reported as a pseudogene. The CDR3 sequence is 16 residues long. The chain's CDR3 is CASRLEDRADTGELFF. The CDR3 DNA follows: TGTGCAAGTCGCTTAGAAGACAGGGCGGACACCGGGGAGCTGTTTTTT.

The chain carries TRBV5-1 and TRBJ2-7, with D possibly TRBD1 on 6 matching bases. The CDR3 contains 16 residues. Trimming shortened V by 1 base and J by 0 bases, and 14 bases separated the two germline ends. CDR1 and CDR2 (germline): SGHRS, YFSETQ. The CDR3 coding sequence is TGCGCCAGCAGCTTGAATTCGGGGACAACCTCCTACGAGCAGTACTTC. Translated: CASSLNSGTTSYEQYF.

V is TRBV7-8 and J is TRBJ2-7; TRBD2 matches at 8 bases. V gave up 5 bases and J gave up 4 bases; unmatched junction bases: 10. CDR1 is SGHVS, CDR2 FQNEAQ, per germline. CDR3 size: 15 residues. As DNA, the CDR3 is TGTGCCAGCAGCCGAGTCGGGGGGGCCGGGTACGAGCAGTACTTC. Encoded protein: CASSRVGGAGYEQYF.

This clone was recorded many times. Other DNA sequences of this sample code for an identical CDR3. This chain uses TRBV5-1 with TRBJ1-3; no clear D. Germline values: CDR1 SGHRS, CDR2 YFSETQ. The V and J ends lost 0 bases and 0 bases respectively, with 7 bases between them. This CDR3 comprises 15 residues. Here the CDR3 reads CASSLVAGSGNTIYF. CDR3 DNA sequence: TGCGCCAGCAGCTTGGTGGCGGGCTCTGGAAACACCATATATTTT.